This T cell receptor (beta chain) was sequenced for a study of neurological immune-mediated disorders. TCRdb analysed the 5' RACE reads with MiXCR anew, one entry per CDR3 protein. The sample consists of 80,000 to 95,000 distinct CDR3 sequences, 3% to 4% of them appearing once. In its sample, this clonotype was seen many times. V lost 1 base and J 3 bases, leaving 6 bases between the germline ends. Germline V CDR1 and CDR2: SGHTA, FQGNSA. The CDR3 has 13 amino acids. The receptor was derived from a woman between 50 and 59 years old with multiple sclerosis. This sequence joins TRBV7-2 and TRBJ2-5, with D unclear. Specimen: PBMCs. In DNA, the CDR3 is TGTGCCAGCAGCTTAGGCGGTGAAGAGACCCAGTACTTC. Translated: CASSLGGEETQYF. Full variable domain (remainder filled in from reference TRBV7-2 and TRBJ2-5): GAGVSQSPSNKVTEKGKDVELRCDPISGHTALYWYRQSLGQGLEFLIYFQGNSAPDKSGLPSDRFSAERTGGSVSTLTIQRTQQEDSAVYLCASSLGGEETQYFGPGTRLLVL.